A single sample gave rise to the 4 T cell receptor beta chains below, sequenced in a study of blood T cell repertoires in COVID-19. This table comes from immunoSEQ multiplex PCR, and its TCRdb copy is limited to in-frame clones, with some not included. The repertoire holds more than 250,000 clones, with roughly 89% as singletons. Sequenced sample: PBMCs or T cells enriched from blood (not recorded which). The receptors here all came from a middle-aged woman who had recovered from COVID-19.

CDR3 sequence reads: CASSLAGRTYGYTF. As DNA, the CDR3 is TGTGCCAGCAGCTTAGCGGGGAGGACCTATGGCTACACCTTC. V and J are TRBV7-9 and TRBJ1-2; D unresolved. The CDR3 totals 14 residues. V was clipped by 0 bases and J by 4 bases, with 9 bases between them. Germline V CDR1 and CDR2: SEHNR, FQNEAQ (reference sequence).

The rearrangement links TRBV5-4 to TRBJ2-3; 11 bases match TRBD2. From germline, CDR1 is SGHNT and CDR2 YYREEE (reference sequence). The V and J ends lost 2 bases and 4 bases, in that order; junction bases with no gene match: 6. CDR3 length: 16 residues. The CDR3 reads CASSFRLAGSADTQYF. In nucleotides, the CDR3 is TGTGCCAGCAGCTTCCGACTAGCGGGATCGGCAGATACGCAGTATTTT. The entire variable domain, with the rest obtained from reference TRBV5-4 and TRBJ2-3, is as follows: ETGVTQSPTHLIKTRGQQVTLRCSSQSGHNTVSWYQQALGQGPQFIFQYYREEENGRGNFPPRFSGLQFPNYSSELNVNALELDDSALYLCASSFRLAGSADTQYFGPGTRLTVL.

The CDR3 sequence is CASSLASGPYEQYF. The CDR3 nucleotides read TGTGCCAGCAGCTTGGCTAGCGGCCCCTACGAGCAGTACTTC. The chain combines TRBV5-4 with TRBJ2-7; 7 bases line up with TRBD2. The germline V gene encodes CDR1 SGHNT and CDR2 YYREEE (reference sequence). The J segment lost 2 bases and the V segment lost 0 bases, leaving 2 bases of the junction unmatched. This CDR3 comprises 14 residues.

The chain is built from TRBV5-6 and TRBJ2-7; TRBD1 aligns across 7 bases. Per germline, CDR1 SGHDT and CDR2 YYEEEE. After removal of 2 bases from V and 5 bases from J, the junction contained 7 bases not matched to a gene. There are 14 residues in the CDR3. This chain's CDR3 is CASSFGTAGDEQYF. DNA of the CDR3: TGTGCCAGCAGCTTCGGGACAGCCGGCGACGAGCAGTACTTC.